The source of this T cell receptor (beta chain) is a study of radiotherapy plus CTLA-4 blockade in lung cancer. The overall study: Roughly 17% of patients responded objectively, and roughly 30% achieved disease control.

As regards this clone: The antigen is not known.

The CDR3 is 14 amino acids. Germline CDR1 is SGDLS and CDR2 is YYNGEE. The V and J ends lost 1 base and 4 bases respectively, with 10 bases between them. General study points: Best predicting response, reportedly, were early blood T cell clone dynamics, with interferon-beta. Subsequent to radiotherapy plus ipilimumab, tumor-derived TCR clones underwent expansion in blood.

Sequenced by immunoSEQ multiplex PCR; TCRdb stores in-frame clones only, minus some. The sample records fewer than 140,000 clones, approximately 87% being singletons. The sequence derives from a human donor with non-small cell lung cancer that progressed on radiotherapy plus ipilimumab. Some clones in this sample may be carry-over from other donors' samples. J is TRBJ2-3 and V is TRBV9; a weak D match, TRBD2 (6 bases). The starting material was peripheral blood, obtained from a patient treated with radiotherapy plus ipilimumab. The CDR3 coding sequence is TGTGCCAGCAGCGTACTAGCGTTGGCAGATACGCAGTATTTT. This codes for CASSVLALADTQYF.